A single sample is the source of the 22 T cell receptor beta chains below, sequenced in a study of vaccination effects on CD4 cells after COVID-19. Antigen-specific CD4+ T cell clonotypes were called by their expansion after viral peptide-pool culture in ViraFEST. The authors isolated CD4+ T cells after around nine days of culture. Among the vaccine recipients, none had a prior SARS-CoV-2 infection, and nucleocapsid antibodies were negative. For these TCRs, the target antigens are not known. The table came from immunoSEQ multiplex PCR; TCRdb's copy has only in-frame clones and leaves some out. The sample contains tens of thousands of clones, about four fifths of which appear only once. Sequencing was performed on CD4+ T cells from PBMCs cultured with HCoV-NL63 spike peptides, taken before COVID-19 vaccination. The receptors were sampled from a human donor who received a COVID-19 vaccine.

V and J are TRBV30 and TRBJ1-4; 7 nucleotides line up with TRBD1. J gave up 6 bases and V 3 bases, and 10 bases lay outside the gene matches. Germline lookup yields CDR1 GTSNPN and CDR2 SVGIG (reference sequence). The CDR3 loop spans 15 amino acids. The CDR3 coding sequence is TGTGCCTGGAGCGTCGGGGACAGTAGTCATGAAAAACTGTTTTTT. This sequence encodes CAWSVGDSSHEKLFF.

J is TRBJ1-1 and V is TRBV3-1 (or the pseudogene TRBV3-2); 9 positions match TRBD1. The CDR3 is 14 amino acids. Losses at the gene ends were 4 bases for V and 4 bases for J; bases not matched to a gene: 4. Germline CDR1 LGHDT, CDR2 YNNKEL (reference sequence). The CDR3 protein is CASSLQGAGTEAFF. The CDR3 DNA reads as TGTGCCAGCAGCCTACAGGGGGCAGGCACTGAAGCTTTCTTT.

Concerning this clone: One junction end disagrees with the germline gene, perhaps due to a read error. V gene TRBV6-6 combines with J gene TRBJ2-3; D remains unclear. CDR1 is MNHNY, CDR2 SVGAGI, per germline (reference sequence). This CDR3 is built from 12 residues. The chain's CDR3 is CASSRGSSHSYF. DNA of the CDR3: TGTGCCAGCAGCCGAGGTTCCTCCCACTCCTACTTT.

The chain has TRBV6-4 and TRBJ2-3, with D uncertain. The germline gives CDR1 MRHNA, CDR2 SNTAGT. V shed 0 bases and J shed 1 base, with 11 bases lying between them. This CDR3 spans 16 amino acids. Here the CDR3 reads CASSDSFRRGTDTQYF. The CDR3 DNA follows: TGTGCCAGCAGTGACTCGTTCCGTCGGGGCACAGATACGCAGTATTTT.

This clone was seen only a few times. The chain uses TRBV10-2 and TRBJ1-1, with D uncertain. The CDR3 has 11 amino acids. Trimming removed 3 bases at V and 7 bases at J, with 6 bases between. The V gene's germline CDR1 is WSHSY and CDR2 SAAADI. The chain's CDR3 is CASSDGDEAFF. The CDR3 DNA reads TGCGCCAGCAGTGACGGTGATGAAGCTTTCTTT.

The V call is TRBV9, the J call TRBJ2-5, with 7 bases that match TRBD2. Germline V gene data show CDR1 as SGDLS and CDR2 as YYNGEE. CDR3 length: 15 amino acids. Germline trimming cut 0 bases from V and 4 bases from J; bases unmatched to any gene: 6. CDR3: CASSVATGGGETQYF. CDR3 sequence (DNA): TGTGCCAGCAGCGTAGCTACGGGGGGAGGAGAGACCCAGTACTTC.

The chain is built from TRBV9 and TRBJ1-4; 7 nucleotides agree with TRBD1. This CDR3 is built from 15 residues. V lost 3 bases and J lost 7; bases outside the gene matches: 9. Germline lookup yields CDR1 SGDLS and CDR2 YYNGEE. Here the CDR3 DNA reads TGTGCCAGCAGCGCCAGTACAGGGGCCGGTGAAAAACTGTTTTTT. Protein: CASSASTGAGEKLFF.

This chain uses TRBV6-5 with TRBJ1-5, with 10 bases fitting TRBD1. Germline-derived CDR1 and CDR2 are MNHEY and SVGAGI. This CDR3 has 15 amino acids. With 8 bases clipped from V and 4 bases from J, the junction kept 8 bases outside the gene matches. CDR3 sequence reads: CASGKPGQGNQPQHF. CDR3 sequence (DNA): TGTGCCAGCGGAAAACCGGGACAGGGGAATCAGCCCCAGCATTTT.

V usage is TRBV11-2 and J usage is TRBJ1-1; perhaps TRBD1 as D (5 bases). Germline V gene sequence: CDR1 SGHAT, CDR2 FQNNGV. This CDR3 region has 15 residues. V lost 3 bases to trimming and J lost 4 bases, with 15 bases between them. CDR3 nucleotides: TGTGCCAGCAGCTTTTCGGGGCGAAGTGTCACTGAAGCTTTCTTT. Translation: CASSFSGRSVTEAFF.

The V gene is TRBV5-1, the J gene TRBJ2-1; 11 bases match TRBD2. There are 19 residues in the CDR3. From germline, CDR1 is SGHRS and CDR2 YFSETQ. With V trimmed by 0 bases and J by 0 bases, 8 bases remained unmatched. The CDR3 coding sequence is TGCGCCAGCAGCTTGGATCTAGCGGGGGGCCCTTCCTCCTACAATGAGCAGTTCTTC. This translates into CASSLDLAGGPSSYNEQFF.

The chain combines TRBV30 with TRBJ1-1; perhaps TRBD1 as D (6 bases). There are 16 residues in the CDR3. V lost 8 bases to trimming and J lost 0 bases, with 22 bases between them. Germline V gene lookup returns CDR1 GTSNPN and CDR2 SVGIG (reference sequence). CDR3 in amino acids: CAIRPYRALVNTEAFF. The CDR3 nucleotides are TGTGCCATTAGGCCATACAGGGCCCTTGTGAACACTGAAGCTTTCTTT.

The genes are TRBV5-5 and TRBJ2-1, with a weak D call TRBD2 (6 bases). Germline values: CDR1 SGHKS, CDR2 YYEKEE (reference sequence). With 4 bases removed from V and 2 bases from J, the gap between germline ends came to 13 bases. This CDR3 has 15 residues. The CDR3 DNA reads TGTGCCAGCAGCGGGGGGTTAGGAGCCTACAATGAGCAGTTCTTC. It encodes CASSGGLGAYNEQFF.

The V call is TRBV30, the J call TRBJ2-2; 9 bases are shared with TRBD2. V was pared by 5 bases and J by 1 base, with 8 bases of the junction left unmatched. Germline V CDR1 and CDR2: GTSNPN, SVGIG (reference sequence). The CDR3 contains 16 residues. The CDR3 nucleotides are TGTGCCTGGGGGCGGGGGGGCCCTTTGAACACCGGGGAGCTGTTTTTT. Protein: CAWGRGGPLNTGELFF.

The CDR3 nucleotides read TGTGCCAGCAGGCTCTTACTGAGCACCGGGGAGCTGTTTTTT. It encodes CASRLLLSTGELFF. The V and J genes are TRBV6-5 and TRBJ2-2; D gene unclear. V lost 6 bases and J 4 bases, leaving 12 bases between the germline ends. The CDR3 totals 14 residues. From germline, CDR1 is MNHEY and CDR2 SVGAGI.

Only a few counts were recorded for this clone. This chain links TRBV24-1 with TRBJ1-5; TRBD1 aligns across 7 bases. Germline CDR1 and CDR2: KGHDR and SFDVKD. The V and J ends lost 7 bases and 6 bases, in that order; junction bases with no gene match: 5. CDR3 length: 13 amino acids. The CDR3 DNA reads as TGTGCCACCAGGGGGACAGCAACTCAGCCCCAGCATTTT. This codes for CATRGTATQPQHF.

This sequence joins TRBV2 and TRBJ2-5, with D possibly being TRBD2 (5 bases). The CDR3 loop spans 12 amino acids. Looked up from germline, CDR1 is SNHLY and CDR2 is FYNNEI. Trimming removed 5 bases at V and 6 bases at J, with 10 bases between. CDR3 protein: CASSPSSKTQYF. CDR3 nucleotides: TGTGCCAGCAGTCCTAGCTCCAAGACCCAGTACTTC.

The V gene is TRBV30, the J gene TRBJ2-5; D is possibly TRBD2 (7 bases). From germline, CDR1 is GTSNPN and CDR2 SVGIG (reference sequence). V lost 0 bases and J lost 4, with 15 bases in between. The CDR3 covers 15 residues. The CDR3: CAWSVRWGGRETQYF. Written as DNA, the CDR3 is TGTGCCTGGAGTGTAAGGTGGGGGGGCCGAGAGACCCAGTACTTC.

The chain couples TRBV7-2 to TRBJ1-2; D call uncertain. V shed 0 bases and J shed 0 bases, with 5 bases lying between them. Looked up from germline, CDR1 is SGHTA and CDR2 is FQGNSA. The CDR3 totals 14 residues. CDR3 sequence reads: CASSLAAANYGYTF. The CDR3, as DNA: TGTGCCAGCAGCTTAGCGGCAGCTAACTATGGCTACACCTTC.

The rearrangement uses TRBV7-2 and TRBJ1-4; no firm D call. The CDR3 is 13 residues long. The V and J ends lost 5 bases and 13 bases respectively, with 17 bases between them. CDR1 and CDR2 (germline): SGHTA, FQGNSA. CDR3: CASSPARQTRLFF. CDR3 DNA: TGTGCCAGCAGCCCAGCCAGACAAACACGACTGTTTTTT.

CDR3 DNA: TGTGCCAGCTCACCCGGGACAGGGCAGGACGAGCAGTACGTC. Amino acids: CASSPGTGQDEQYV. The rearrangement links TRBV18 to TRBJ2-7; 9 nucleotides line up with TRBD1. The germline CDR1 and CDR2 sequences are KGHSH and LQKENI. V trimming: 3 bases; J trimming: 5 bases; junction bases outside the gene matches: 5. The CDR3 has 14 residues.

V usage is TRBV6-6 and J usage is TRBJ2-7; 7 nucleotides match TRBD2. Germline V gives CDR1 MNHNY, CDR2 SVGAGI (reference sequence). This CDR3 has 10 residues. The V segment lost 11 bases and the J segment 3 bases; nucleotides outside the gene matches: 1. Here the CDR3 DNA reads TGTGCCGCGGGAGACTACGAGCAGTACGTC. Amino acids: CAAGDYEQYV.

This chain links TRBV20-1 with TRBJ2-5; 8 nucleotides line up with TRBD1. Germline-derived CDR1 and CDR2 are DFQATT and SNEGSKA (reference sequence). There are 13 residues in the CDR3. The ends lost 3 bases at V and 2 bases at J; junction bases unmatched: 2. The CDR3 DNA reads TGCAGTGCTAGTGGACAGGGACAAGAGACCCAGTACTTC. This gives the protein CSASGQGQETQYF.